One and the same sample provided the 5 T cell receptor beta chains below, sequenced in a study of blood T cell repertoires in COVID-19. Assay used: immunoSEQ multiplex PCR; TCRdb lists only in-frame clones, some missing. The sample includes around 200,000 clones, roughly 83% of them seen just once. The sequencing sample was made of PBMCs or T cells enriched from blood (not recorded which). These receptors were collected from a middle-aged man with acute COVID-19.

V usage is TRBV7-2 and J usage is TRBJ2-1; unclear D gene. The CDR3 extends over 9 amino acids. Between the trimmed V and J ends, which lost 8 bases and 10 bases, there was a span of 6 bases. Germline loops: CDR1 SGHTA, CDR2 FQGNSA. CDR3 sequence: CASGPEQFF. CDR3 coding DNA: TGTGCCAGCGGCCCCGAGCAGTTCTTC.

This sequence joins TRBV9 and TRBJ2-3; TRBD2 agrees at 7 bases. Germline V lookup: CDR1 SGDLS, CDR2 YYNGEE. The junction had 10 bases not matched to a gene; V was cut back by 3 bases and J by 0 bases. The CDR3 totals 17 residues. This chain's CDR3 is CASSGRPGGGSTDTQYF. The CDR3 DNA reads TGTGCCAGCAGCGGCCGTCCCGGGGGAGGGAGCACAGATACGCAGTATTTT.

The gene calls are TRBV29-1 and TRBJ2-7; D possibly corresponds to TRBD1 (7 bases). Germline loops: CDR1 SQVTM, CDR2 ANQGSEA. The CDR3 is 14 amino acids. Trimming removed 0 bases from V and 4 bases from J, with 13 bases in between. The CDR3 DNA reads as TGCAGCGTTGAAGAAGAGACAGGGAGGTACGAGCAGTACTTC. Translation: CSVEEETGRYEQYF.

The chain joins TRBV5-1 to TRBJ2-7; D unclear. Germline V CDR1 and CDR2: SGHRS, YFSETQ. This CDR3 has 13 amino acids. V lost 1 base to trimming and J lost 1 base, with 6 bases between them. CDR3 region: CASSLKASYEQYF. The CDR3 DNA reads TGCGCCAGCAGCTTGAAAGCGTCCTACGAGCAGTACTTC.

CDR3 nucleotides: TGTGCCTGGAGTGCCGGATCCAGTCTCGGGGGGCCCCAGCATTTT. Its protein product is CAWSAGSSLGGPQHF. This rearrangement joins TRBV30 to TRBJ1-5; D perhaps matches TRBD1 (5 bases). V lost 1 base and J lost 9, with 19 bases in between. Germline lookup yields CDR1 GTSNPN and CDR2 SVGIG (reference sequence). CDR3 length: 15 residues.